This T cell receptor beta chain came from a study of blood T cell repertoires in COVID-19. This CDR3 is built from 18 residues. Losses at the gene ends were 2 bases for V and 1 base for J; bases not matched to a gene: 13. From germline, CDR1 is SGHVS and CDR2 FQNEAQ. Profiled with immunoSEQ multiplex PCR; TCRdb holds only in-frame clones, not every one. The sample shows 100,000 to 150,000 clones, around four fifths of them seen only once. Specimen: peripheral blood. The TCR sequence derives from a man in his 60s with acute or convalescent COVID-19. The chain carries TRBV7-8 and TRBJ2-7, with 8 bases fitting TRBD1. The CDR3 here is CASSLWGTGSKKSYEQYF. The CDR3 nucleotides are TGTGCCAGCAGCTTATGGGGGACAGGCAGCAAAAAATCCTACGAGCAGTACTTC.